The clone carrying this T cell receptor beta chain was seen only a few times. What it binds is unknown. This sample is part of a study of tumor-infiltrating lymphocytes in localized non-small cell lung cancer. Study-wide results and limits: Technical variation could not be separated from intratumor heterogeneity here. Available tissue quantity limited TCR sequencing to a patient subset. Tumors had more T cell infiltration than uninvolved lung, per TCRbeta sequencing and CD3 counts.

The assay was immunoSEQ multiplex PCR, and TCRdb's table has in-frame clones only and misses some. The table has under 8,000 clones, 74% seen once. The CDR3 loop spans 15 amino acids. V was clipped by 0 bases and J by 6 bases, with 12 bases between them. Per the germline V gene, CDR1 is LGHNA and CDR2 is YNFKEQ. The origin of this receptor is a human donor with non-small cell lung cancer. The rearrangement uses TRBV4-2 and TRBJ2-1, with D possibly matching TRBD2 (6 bases). Sequenced input: uninvolved lung tissue not adjacent to the tumor. As DNA, the CDR3 is TGTGCCAGCAGCCAAGAAACCGGGACTCCCAATGAGCAGTTCTTC. This sequence encodes CASSQETGTPNEQFF.